The 18 T cell receptor beta chains below all came from one sample that was sequenced in a study of blood T cells in healthy people across ages. Using a J-beta primer mix together with a sample-barcoded 5' primer, a second PCR was run for roughly 6 to 12 cycles. MiXCR, applied by TCRdb to the 5' RACE reads, yields one record per CDR3 protein. The repertoire consists of some 800,000 distinct CDR3 sequences, with 25% occurring once and the leading ten covering more than 3%. Separately, the same data were catalogued under a study of T cells of mothers and their children.

Specimen: blood. The receptors were sampled from a boy aged 5-17 years in good health.

This clonotype has a handful of counts. The chain combines TRBV29-1 with TRBJ2-1, with 10 bases matching TRBD1. The CDR3 extends over 14 amino acids. Per the germline V gene, CDR1 is SQVTM and CDR2 is ANQGSEA. Unmatched junction bases numbered 1, after V lost 0 bases and J lost 5 bases. The CDR3 bases are TGCAGCGTTGAAGAAGGACAGGGGGACAATGAGCAGTTCTTC. Its translation is CSVEEGQGDNEQFF.

This rearrangement joins TRBV7-3 to TRBJ2-5; 8 nucleotides match TRBD2. The assigned J gene may be wrong: the sequence end matches TRBJ2-1 better. The CDR3 covers 17 residues. Germline CDR1 reads SGHTA; CDR2 reads FQGTGA. CDR3 protein: CASSPSGGREGYNEQFF. CDR3 coding DNA: TGTGCCAGCAGCCCTAGTGGGGGACGGGAGGGGTACAATGAGCAGTTCTTC.

This clonotype was detected only a few times. The V and J genes are TRBV29-1 and TRBJ2-1, with a tentative D call TRBD2 (5 bases). Trimming left V 8 bases short and J 2 bases short, with 13 bases between. CDR1 SQVTM and CDR2 ANQGSEA come from the germline V gene. This CDR3 is built from 13 residues. The chain's CDR3 is CSSAQLAYNEQFF. CDR3 DNA: TGCAGCTCAGCCCAACTAGCCTACAATGAGCAGTTCTTC.

The CDR3 nucleotides read TGCAGTGCTAGAGGACCGGAGACCCAGTACTTC. Protein sequence: CSARGPETQYF. The chain combines TRBV20-1 with TRBJ2-5; D unclear. The CDR3 is made up of 11 amino acids. Trimming removed 1 base at V and 5 bases at J, with 5 bases between. CDR1 and CDR2 from the germline V gene are DFQATT and SNEGSKA (reference sequence).

This chain connects TRBV20-1 to TRBJ2-2; 10 nucleotides match TRBD2. With V trimmed by 0 bases and J by 4 bases, 14 bases remained unmatched. This CDR3 has 19 residues. Looked up from germline, CDR1 is DFQATT and CDR2 is SNEGSKA (reference sequence). The CDR3 reads CSARDHQREGLVGTGELFF. In DNA form, the CDR3 reads TGCAGTGCTAGAGACCACCAGCGGGAGGGCCTAGTAGGCACCGGGGAGCTGTTTTTT.

This clonotype was detected only a few times. This chain links TRBV4-3 with TRBJ2-2, with TRBD1 identical over 11 bases. The CDR3 extends over 16 amino acids. V dropped 3 bases and J dropped 7; count of bases not matched to a gene: 7. Germline V gives CDR1 LGHNA, CDR2 YSLEER. In DNA, the CDR3 is TGCGCCAGCAGCCATGACAGGACAGGGGGCTACGGGGAGCTGTTTTTT. Translated: CASSHDRTGGYGELFF.

This clonotype was found a few times. The chain is built from TRBV7-2 and TRBJ2-3; weak D call: TRBD1 (5 bases). The V end lost 4 bases, the J end lost 0 bases, and 17 bases lay between the germline ends. Germline-derived CDR1 and CDR2 are SGHTA and FQGNSA. The CDR3 is made up of 17 amino acids. CDR3 DNA: TGTGCCAGCAGCTCTAAGCCAGGGCGGACAAGCACAGATACGCAGTATTTT. Translated: CASSSKPGRTSTDTQYF.

This clonotype occurred a few times. J is TRBJ2-5 and V is TRBV9; D may match TRBD1 or TRBD2 (5 bases each). Matching the DNA end better, TRBJ2-7 makes the J call doubtful. The CDR3 consists of 12 residues. Germline CDR1 is SGDLS and CDR2 is YYNGEE. In DNA form, the CDR3 reads TGTGCCAGCAGCGTAGAGGGGAGCGAGCAGTACTTC. It specifies CASSVEGSEQYF.

This clonotype was detected a few times. J is TRBJ2-5 and V is TRBV9; 10 bases fit TRBD2. This CDR3 region has 16 residues. The V gene's germline CDR1 is SGDLS and CDR2 YYNGEE. V lost 0 bases to trimming and J lost 7 bases; unmatched junction nucleotides: 9. In DNA, the CDR3 is TGTGCCAGCAGCGTAGCGGCTAGCGGGGGCCCGGGGACCCAGTACTTC. It codes for CASSVAASGGPGTQYF.

J is TRBJ2-1 and V is TRBV27; D perhaps matches TRBD1 (7 bases). With the DNA end fitting TRBJ2-7 better, the J assignment may be wrong. CDR3 size: 15 residues. CDR1 is MNHEY, CDR2 SMNVEV, per germline (reference sequence). The chain's CDR3 is CASSWGAGQSYEQYF. The CDR3 region has the DNA TGTGCCAGCAGTTGGGGGGCGGGACAGTCCTACGAGCAGTACTTC.

V gene TRBV30 combines with J gene TRBJ2-1; unclear D gene. The CDR3 sequence is 14 residues long. V dropped 2 bases and J dropped 0 bases, with 8 bases sitting between them. Per the germline V gene, CDR1 is GTSNPN and CDR2 is SVGIG (reference sequence). In nucleotides, the CDR3 is TGTGCCTGGAGTCAGAGGAGCTCCTACAATGAGCAGTTCTTC. Translated, it gives CAWSQRSSYNEQFF.

This clonotype was picked up a small number of times. The rearrangement uses TRBV13 and TRBJ2-3, with 13 bases aligning to TRBD2. Germline V gives CDR1 PRHDT, CDR2 FYEKMQ (reference sequence). The CDR3 is 16 residues long. The J segment lost 2 bases and the V segment lost 4 bases, leaving 3 bases of the junction unmatched. The DNA of the CDR3 is TGTGCCAGCAGCTGGGGACTAGCGGGGTTCACAGATACGCAGTATTTT. It specifies CASSWGLAGFTDTQYF.

This chain connects TRBV7-8 to TRBJ2-1; the D gene could be TRBD1 or TRBD2 (5 bases each). The CDR3 has 12 residues. From germline, CDR1 is SGHVS and CDR2 FQNEAQ. Trimming removed 2 bases at V and 9 bases at J, with 8 bases between. In nucleotides, the CDR3 is TGTGCCAGCAGCTTATACGGGGCTGAGCAGTTCTTC. Translation gives CASSLYGAEQFF.

The rearrangement joins TRBV7-8 to TRBJ2-5; no reliable D call. The V and J ends lost 1 base and 1 base respectively, with 7 bases between them. CDR3 length equals 14 residues. Germline CDR1 and CDR2: SGHVS and FQNEAQ. In nucleotides, the CDR3 is TGTGCCAGCAGCTTAGTACGGCCCCAAGAGACCCAGTACTTC. As protein: CASSLVRPQETQYF.

Only a few counts were recorded for this clonotype. This chain links TRBV4-1 with TRBJ2-6; D is uncertain. V was clipped by 1 base and J by 4 bases, with 14 bases between them. The germline V gene encodes CDR1 MGHRA and CDR2 YSYEKL. The CDR3 is 17 amino acids. The CDR3 region is CASSQVSSFSGANVLTF. CDR3 DNA: TGCGCCAGCAGCCAAGTATCTAGTTTTTCCGGGGCCAACGTCCTGACTTTC.

A remark on this clonotype: One end of the junction fails to match germline, which may point to a read error. V and J are TRBV6-5 and TRBJ1-1, with D possibly TRBD1 on 6 matching bases. Germline lookup yields CDR1 MNHEY and CDR2 SVGAGI. There are 16 residues in the CDR3. The CDR3: CAGSYSVNRVPTEAFF. For the CDR3, the DNA is TGTGCCGGCAGTTACTCGGTTAACAGGGTTCCGACTGAAGCTTTCTTT.

J is TRBJ2-7 and V is TRBV7-3; D remains unclear. Trimming took off 5 bases at V and 6 bases at J, with 14 bases between the two ends. Germline loops: CDR1 SGHTA, CDR2 FQGTGA. The CDR3 spans 13 residues. The CDR3 sequence: CASSREDIGEQYF. As DNA, the CDR3 is TGTGCCAGCAGCCGAGAGGATATAGGCGAGCAGTACTTC. The full variable domain, its missing parts supplied by reference TRBV7-3 and TRBJ2-7, is GAGVSQTPSNKVTEKGKYVELRCDPISGHTALYWYRQSLGQGPEFLIYFQGTGAADDSGLPNDRFFAVRPEGSVSTLKIQRTERGDSAVYLCASSREDIGEQYFGPGTRLTVT.

This clonotype has a handful of counts. The chain has TRBV29-1 and TRBJ2-7; TRBD1 agrees at 9 bases. The germline gives CDR1 SQVTM, CDR2 ANQGSEA. The CDR3 covers 12 residues. CDR3 region: CTRTGDPYEQYF. CDR3 coding DNA: TGCACCAGGACAGGGGACCCCTACGAGCAGTACTTC.